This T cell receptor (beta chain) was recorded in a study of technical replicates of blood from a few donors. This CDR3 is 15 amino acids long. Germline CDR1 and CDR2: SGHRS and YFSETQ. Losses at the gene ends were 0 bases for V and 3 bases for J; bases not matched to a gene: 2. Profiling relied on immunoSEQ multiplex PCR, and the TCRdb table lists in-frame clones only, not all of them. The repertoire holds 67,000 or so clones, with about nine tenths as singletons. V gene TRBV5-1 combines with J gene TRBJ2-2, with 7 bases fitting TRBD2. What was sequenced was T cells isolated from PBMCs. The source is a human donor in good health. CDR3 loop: CASSLEGGYTGELFF. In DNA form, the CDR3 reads TGCGCCAGCAGCTTGGAGGGAGGGTACACCGGGGAGCTGTTTTTT.